This TCR beta chain was identified during a study of blood T cell repertoires in COVID-19. In the study overall: From the United States, Italy and Spain came samples of acute and convalescent COVID-19. The analysed material was cDNA or gDNA that came from T cells, B-cell-depleted T cells, or PBMCs.

Germline CDR1 SQVTM, CDR2 ANQGSEA. Deletions cut 6 bases from V and 1 base from J, with 9 bases between. This CDR3 is built from 12 residues. Per the authors' pipeline: Reference gene primer amplification gave nucleated cell count estimates. The repertoire was sequenced with immunoSEQ multiplex PCR; TCRdb's copy has only in-frame clones and lacks some. That table is the source of V, J and clone size, and D and trimming were worked out from the DNA. The sample yields some 75,000 clones, more than 60% seen once. The chain couples TRBV29-1 to TRBJ1-2; D is possibly TRBD1 (6 bases). This sequence originates from a woman aged 80 or older with active or convalescent COVID-19. Input material: peripheral blood. CDR3 region: CSVLGGNYGYTF. The CDR3 coding sequence is TGCAGCGTCCTAGGGGGTAACTATGGCTACACCTTC.